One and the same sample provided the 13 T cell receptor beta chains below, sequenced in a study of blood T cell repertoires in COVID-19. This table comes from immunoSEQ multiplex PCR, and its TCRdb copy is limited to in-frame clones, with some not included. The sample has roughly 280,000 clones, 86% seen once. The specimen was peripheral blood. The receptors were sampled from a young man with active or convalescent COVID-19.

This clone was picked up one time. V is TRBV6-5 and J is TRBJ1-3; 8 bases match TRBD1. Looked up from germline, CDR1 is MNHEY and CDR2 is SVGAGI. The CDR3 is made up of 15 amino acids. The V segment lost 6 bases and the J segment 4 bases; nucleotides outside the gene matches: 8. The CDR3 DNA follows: TGTGCCAGCAGCAACCGCCGGGACAGGGGAAACACCATATATTTT. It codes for CASSNRRDRGNTIYF.

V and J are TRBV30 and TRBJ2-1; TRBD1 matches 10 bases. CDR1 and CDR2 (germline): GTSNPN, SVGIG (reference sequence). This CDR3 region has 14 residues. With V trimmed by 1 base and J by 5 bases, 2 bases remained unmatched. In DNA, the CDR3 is TGTGCCTGGAGTGGACAGGGGGCGAACAATGAGCAGTTCTTC. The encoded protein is CAWSGQGANNEQFF.

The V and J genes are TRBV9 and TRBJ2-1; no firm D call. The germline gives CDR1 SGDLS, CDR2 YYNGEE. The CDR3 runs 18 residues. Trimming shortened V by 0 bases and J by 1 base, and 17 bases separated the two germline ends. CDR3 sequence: CASSVDLRSIRSYNEQFF. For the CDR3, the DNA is TGTGCCAGCAGCGTAGATCTGAGGTCGATTCGTTCCTACAATGAGCAGTTCTTC.

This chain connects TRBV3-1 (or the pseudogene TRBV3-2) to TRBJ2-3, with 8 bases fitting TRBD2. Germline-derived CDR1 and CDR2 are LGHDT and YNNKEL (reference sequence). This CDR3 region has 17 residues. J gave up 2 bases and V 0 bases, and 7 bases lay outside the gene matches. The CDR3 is CASSQDGGGSPTDTQYF. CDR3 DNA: TGTGCCAGCAGCCAAGATGGCGGGGGGTCTCCCACAGATACGCAGTATTTT.

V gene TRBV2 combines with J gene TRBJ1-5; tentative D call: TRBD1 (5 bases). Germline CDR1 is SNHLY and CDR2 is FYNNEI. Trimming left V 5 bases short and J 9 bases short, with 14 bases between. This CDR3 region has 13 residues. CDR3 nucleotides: TGTGCCAGCAGTTTCCAGGGAACGGGGCCCCAGCATTTT. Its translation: CASSFQGTGPQHF.

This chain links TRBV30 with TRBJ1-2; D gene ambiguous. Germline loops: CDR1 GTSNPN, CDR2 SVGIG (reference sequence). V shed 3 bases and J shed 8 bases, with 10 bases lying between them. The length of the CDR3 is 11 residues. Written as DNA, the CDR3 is TGTGCCTGGAGCCGGGGTGGAGGCTACACCTTC. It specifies CAWSRGGGYTF. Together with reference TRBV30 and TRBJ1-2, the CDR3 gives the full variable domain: SQTIHQWPATLVQPVGSPLSLECTVEGTSNPNLYWYRQAAGRGLQLLFYSVGIGQISSEVPQNLSASRPQDRQFILSSKKLLLSDSGFYLCAWSRGGGYTFGSGTRLTVV.

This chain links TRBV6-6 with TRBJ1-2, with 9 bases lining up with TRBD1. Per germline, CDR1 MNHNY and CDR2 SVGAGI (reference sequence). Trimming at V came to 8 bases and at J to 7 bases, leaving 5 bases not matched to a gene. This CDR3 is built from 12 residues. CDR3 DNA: TGTGCCAGCGGGGACAGGGTTTCTGGCTACACCTTC. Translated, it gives CASGDRVSGYTF.

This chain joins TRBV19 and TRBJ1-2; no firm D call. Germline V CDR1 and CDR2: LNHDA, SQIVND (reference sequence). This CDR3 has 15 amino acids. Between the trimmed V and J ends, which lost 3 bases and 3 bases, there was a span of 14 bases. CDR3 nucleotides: TGTGCCAGTAGTATCGATTCCCCGGGAGACTATGGCTACACCTTC. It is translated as CASSIDSPGDYGYTF.

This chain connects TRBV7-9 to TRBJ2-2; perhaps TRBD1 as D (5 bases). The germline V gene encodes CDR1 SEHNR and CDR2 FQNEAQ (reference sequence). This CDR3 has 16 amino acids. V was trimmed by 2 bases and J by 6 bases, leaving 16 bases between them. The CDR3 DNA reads TGTGCCAGCAGCTTACCAGGGAAACACGTCGCCGGGGAGCTGTTTTTT. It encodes CASSLPGKHVAGELFF. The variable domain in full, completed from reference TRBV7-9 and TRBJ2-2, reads DTGVSQNPRHKITKRGQNVTFRCDPISEHNRLYWYRQTLGQGPEFLTYFQNEAQLEKSRLLSDRFSAERPKGSFSTLEIQRTEQGDSAMYLCASSLPGKHVAGELFFGEGSRLTVL.

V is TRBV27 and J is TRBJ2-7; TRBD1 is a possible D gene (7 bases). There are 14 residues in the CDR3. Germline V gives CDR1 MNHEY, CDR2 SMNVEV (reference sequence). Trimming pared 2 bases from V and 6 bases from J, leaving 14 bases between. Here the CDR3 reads CASSLQPGGREQYF. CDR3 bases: TGTGCCAGCAGTTTACAACCAGGGGGGCGCGAGCAGTACTTC.

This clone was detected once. DNA for the CDR3: TGTGCCATCAGTGGAAGGGAGGATACTGAAGCTTTCTTT. This translates into CAISGREDTEAFF. The chain employs TRBV10-3 and TRBJ1-1; D call uncertain. The ends were cut back, 4 bases at V and 5 bases at J, with 11 bases in the middle. CDR3 length: 13 residues. Germline-derived CDR1 and CDR2 are ENHRY and SYGVKD.

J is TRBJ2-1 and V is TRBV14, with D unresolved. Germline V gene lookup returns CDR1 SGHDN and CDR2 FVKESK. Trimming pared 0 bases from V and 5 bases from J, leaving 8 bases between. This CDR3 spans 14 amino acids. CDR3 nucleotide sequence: TGTGCCAGCAGCCAAGATCGGGTAAACAATGAGCAGTTCTTC. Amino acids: CASSQDRVNNEQFF.

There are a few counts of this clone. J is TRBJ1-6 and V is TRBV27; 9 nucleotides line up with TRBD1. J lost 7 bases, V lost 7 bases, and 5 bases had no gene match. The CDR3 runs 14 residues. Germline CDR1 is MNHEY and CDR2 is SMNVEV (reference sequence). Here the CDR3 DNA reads TGTGCCAGCACCGGACAGGGGAAAAATTCACCCCTCCACTTT. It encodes CASTGQGKNSPLHF.